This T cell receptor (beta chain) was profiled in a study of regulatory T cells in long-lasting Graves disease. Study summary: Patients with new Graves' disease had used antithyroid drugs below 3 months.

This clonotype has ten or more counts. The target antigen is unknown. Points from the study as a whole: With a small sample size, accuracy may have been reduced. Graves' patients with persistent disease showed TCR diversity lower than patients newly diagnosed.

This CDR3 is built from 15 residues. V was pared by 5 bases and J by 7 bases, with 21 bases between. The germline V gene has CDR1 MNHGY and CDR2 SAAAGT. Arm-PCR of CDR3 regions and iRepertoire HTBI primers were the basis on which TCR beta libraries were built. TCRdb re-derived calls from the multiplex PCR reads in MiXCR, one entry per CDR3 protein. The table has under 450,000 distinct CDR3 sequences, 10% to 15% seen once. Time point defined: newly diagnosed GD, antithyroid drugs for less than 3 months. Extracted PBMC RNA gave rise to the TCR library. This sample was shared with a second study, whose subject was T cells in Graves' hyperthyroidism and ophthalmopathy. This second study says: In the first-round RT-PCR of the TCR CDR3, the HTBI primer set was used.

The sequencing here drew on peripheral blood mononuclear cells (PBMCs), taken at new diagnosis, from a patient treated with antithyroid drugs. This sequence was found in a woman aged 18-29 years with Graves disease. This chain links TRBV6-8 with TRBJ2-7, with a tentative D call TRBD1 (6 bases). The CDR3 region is CASSHLYRAACEQYF. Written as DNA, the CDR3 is TGTGCCAGCAGTCATCTTTACAGGGCTGCTTGTGAGCAGTACTTC.